This passage covers 32 T cell receptor beta chains from one sample sequenced in a study of beta chain features in type 1 diabetes. Expressed TCRB transcripts were sequenced because the isolated RNA had all been reverse transcribed beforehand. Produced via immunoSEQ multiplex PCR; TCRdb's table is partial and in-frame only. This sample has about 160,000 clones, with approximately 8.1% found just once. These receptors lack a known antigen. Whole-study results and caveats: All four CD4+ subsets from Type 1 diabetes patients carried moderately but significantly shorter TCRB CDR3s.

The sample comprised central memory CD4+ T cells from blood. The receptors originated from a woman aged 40 to 50 with type 1 diabetes.

This clone came up a few times. The J gene is TRBJ2-3, the V gene TRBV5-6, with 7 bases identical to TRBD2. CDR1 and CDR2 (germline): SGHDT, YYEEEE. V was clipped by 4 bases and J by 5 bases; unmatched bases: 7. CDR3 length: 14 residues. As DNA, the CDR3 is TGTGCCAGCAGCCCGCGGGGGTCCAGAGATACGCAGTATTTT. This gives the protein CASSPRGSRDTQYF. Full variable domain (missing parts from reference TRBV5-6 and TRBJ2-3): DAGVTQSPTHLIKTRGQQVTLRCSPKSGHDTVSWYQQALGQGPQFIFQYYEEEERQRGNFPDRFSGHQFPNYSSELNVNALLLGDSALYLCASSPRGSRDTQYFGPGTRLTVL.

A few counts support this clone. The V gene is TRBV19, the J gene TRBJ1-1; 8 bases line up with TRBD1. In germline, CDR1 is LNHDA, CDR2 SQIVND (reference sequence). CDR3 length: 11 amino acids. The V segment lost 5 bases and the J segment 11 bases; nucleotides outside the gene matches: 4. CDR3 sequence reads: CASSSDRAAFF. CDR3 DNA sequence: TGTGCCAGTAGTTCGGACAGGGCGGCTTTCTTT.

The gene calls are TRBV13 and TRBJ1-1, with a weak D call TRBD1 (6 bases). Deletions cut 3 bases from V and 2 bases from J, with 16 bases between. CDR1 is PRHDT and CDR2 is FYEKMQ in the germline V gene (reference sequence). CDR3 length equals 16 residues. CDR3 sequence: CASSFGTGTSNTEAFF. For the CDR3, the DNA is TGTGCCAGCAGCTTCGGGACCGGGACATCAAACACTGAAGCTTTCTTT.

The chain has TRBV19 and TRBJ1-5, with TRBD1 identical over 8 bases. The V gene's germline CDR1 is LNHDA and CDR2 SQIVND (reference sequence). Germline trimming cut 3 bases from V and 5 bases from J; bases unmatched to any gene: 12. The CDR3 has 17 amino acids. CDR3 amino acids: CASSILRTGRVDQPQHF. The CDR3 nucleotides are TGTGCCAGTAGTATCTTAAGGACAGGGCGAGTCGATCAGCCCCAGCATTTT.

This rearrangement joins TRBV7-9 to TRBJ2-2; D is possibly TRBD2 (5 bases). V shed 4 bases and J shed 6 bases, with 15 bases lying between them. Per the germline V gene, CDR1 is SEHNR and CDR2 is FQNEAQ (reference sequence). The CDR3 spans 15 residues. The CDR3 protein is CASSSMGVVSGELFF. CDR3 nucleotide sequence: TGTGCCAGCAGCTCGATGGGAGTTGTTTCCGGGGAGCTGTTTTTT.

The chain couples TRBV11-1 to TRBJ1-5, with no clear D. Germline CDR1 reads SGHAT; CDR2 reads FQDESV (reference sequence). The CDR3 runs 13 residues. The ends were cut back, 5 bases at V and 5 bases at J, with 10 bases in the middle. CDR3 nucleotides: TGTGCCAGCAGCCTCGAGGCCGATCAGCCCCAGCATTTT. Its protein is CASSLEADQPQHF.

This clone came up many times. V gene TRBV28 combines with J gene TRBJ2-1, with 11 bases fitting TRBD2. The CDR3 spans 18 residues. With V trimmed by 3 bases and J by 4 bases, 11 bases remained unmatched. CDR1 MDHEN and CDR2 SYDVKM come from the germline V gene. CDR3 coding DNA: TGTGCCAGCAGTTTGGTCTCTAGCGGGGGGCCACCTTACAATGAGCAGTTCTTC. This gives the protein CASSLVSSGGPPYNEQFF.

This clone was counted at least ten times. The chain employs TRBV2 and TRBJ2-2; 7 bases agree with TRBD1. Trimming cost V 6 bases and J 7 bases; bases outside gene matches: 8. Germline V gives CDR1 SNHLY, CDR2 FYNNEI. The CDR3 is made up of 14 amino acids. The CDR3 loop is CASRLDRVDGELFF. In nucleotides, the CDR3 is TGTGCCAGCAGACTCGACAGGGTCGACGGGGAGCTGTTTTTT.

V is TRBV7-9 and J is TRBJ1-1, with D maybe TRBD1 (6 bases). Per germline, CDR1 SEHNR and CDR2 FQNEAQ (reference sequence). The V end lost 5 bases, the J end lost 2 bases, and 12 bases lay between the germline ends. The CDR3 is 14 residues long. The CDR3 loop reads CASSPQDSNTEAFF. Written as DNA, the CDR3 is TGTGCCAGCAGCCCCCAGGACAGCAACACTGAAGCTTTCTTT.

This clone came up many times. This chain connects TRBV4-1 to TRBJ2-2, with 9 bases aligning to TRBD1. The CDR3 consists of 15 residues. Germline trimming cut 6 bases from V and 4 bases from J; bases unmatched to any gene: 6. CDR1 and CDR2 (germline): MGHRA, YSYEKL. DNA of the CDR3: TGCGCCAGCAGACTACAGGGGGCTGGCACCGGGGAGCTGTTTTTT. It is translated as CASRLQGAGTGELFF.

This clone was found a few times. The V and J genes are TRBV6-5 and TRBJ2-2; D not resolved. Germline V gene lookup returns CDR1 MNHEY and CDR2 SVGAGI. The CDR3 length is 16 residues. Trimming took off 0 bases at V and 4 bases at J, with 12 bases between the two ends. DNA of the CDR3: TGTGCCAGCAGTTACTCCCGGTCGCGAGGCACCGGGGAGCTGTTTTTT. Translating gives CASSYSRSRGTGELFF.

This clone has at least ten counts. This chain joins TRBV5-4 and TRBJ2-7, with 8 nucleotides matching TRBD2. CDR1 is SGHNT, CDR2 YYREEE, per germline (reference sequence). This CDR3 contains 15 residues. V gave up 0 bases and J gave up 2 bases; unmatched junction bases: 4. The CDR3 protein is CASSLGAGGTYEQYF. DNA of the CDR3: TGTGCCAGCAGCTTGGGCGCGGGAGGTACCTACGAGCAGTACTTC. Complete variable domain (other parts from reference TRBV5-4 and TRBJ2-7): ETGVTQSPTHLIKTRGQQVTLRCSSQSGHNTVSWYQQALGQGPQFIFQYYREEENGRGNFPPRFSGLQFPNYSSELNVNALELDDSALYLCASSLGAGGTYEQYFGPGTRLTVT.

The chain combines TRBV5-1 with TRBJ2-5; TRBD2 matches 8 bases. The length of the CDR3 is 14 residues. V lost 4 bases to trimming and J lost 3 bases; unmatched junction nucleotides: 5. CDR1 is SGHRS, CDR2 YFSETQ, per germline. CDR3 sequence: CASSRSGGEETQYF. The CDR3 region has the DNA TGCGCCAGCAGCAGGTCGGGGGGGGAAGAGACCCAGTACTTC.

In its sample, this clone was seen a few times. The chain is built from TRBV4-2 and TRBJ1-5; 8 positions agree with TRBD1. Germline V gene sequence: CDR1 LGHNA, CDR2 YNFKEQ. The length of the CDR3 is 13 residues. Trimming removed 3 bases from V and 9 bases from J; junction bases left unmatched: 4. In DNA form, the CDR3 reads TGTGCCAGCAGCCAGGACAGGGTCGGGCCCCAGCATTTT. Protein product: CASSQDRVGPQHF.

The chain has TRBV27 and TRBJ2-5, with D possibly matching TRBD1 (6 bases). Germline values: CDR1 MNHEY, CDR2 SMNVEV (reference sequence). V was pared by 5 bases and J by 5 bases, with 21 bases between. The CDR3 has 16 residues. The CDR3 bases are TGTGCCAGCAGTCCATTGACAGGTCTTTGGGGGGAGACCCAGTACTTC. Translated, it gives CASSPLTGLWGETQYF.

This clone was counted only a few times. The J gene is TRBJ1-3, the V gene TRBV9; 7 nucleotides align to TRBD1. Trimming took 4 bases from V and 0 from J; bases not matched to a gene: 16. This CDR3 contains 19 residues. CDR1 SGDLS and CDR2 YYNGEE come from the germline V gene. CDR3 sequence (DNA): TGTGCCAGCAGCAGCGTATGGGGGGACAGCGTGAGCTCTGGAAACACCATATATTTT. It yields the protein CASSSVWGDSVSSGNTIYF.

This clone was seen a handful of times. This chain joins TRBV15 and TRBJ1-5; D may be TRBD1 (5 bases). With 0 bases removed from V and 6 bases from J, the gap between germline ends came to 6 bases. Germline lookup yields CDR1 LNHNV and CDR2 YYDKDF (reference sequence). The CDR3 sequence is 13 residues long. CDR3 sequence (DNA): TGTGCCACCAGCAGAGAGGGGGGTCAGCCCCAGCATTTT. Translating gives CATSREGGQPQHF.

The sample holds a few counts of this clone. CDR3: CASSRTANTGELFF. Here the CDR3 DNA reads TGTGCCAGCAGTCGGACAGCGAACACCGGGGAGCTGTTTTTT. V usage is TRBV6-1 and J usage is TRBJ2-2; a weak D match, TRBD1 (6 bases). V lost 5 bases and J lost 0, with 7 bases in between. Germline V gene lookup returns CDR1 MNHNS and CDR2 SASEGT. This CDR3 is built from 14 residues.

This clone came up a few times. Other DNA sequences of this sample code for an identical CDR3. CDR3 residues: CASITGGREETQYF. CDR3 nucleotides: TGTGCCAGCATCACCGGGGGGCGCGAAGAGACCCAGTACTTC. V and J are TRBV2 and TRBJ2-5; TRBD2 might be the D (7 bases). V was shortened by 7 bases and J by 3 bases, with 15 bases between the two germline ends. Germline V lookup: CDR1 SNHLY, CDR2 FYNNEI. This CDR3 has 14 residues.

The DNA for the CDR3 is TGTGCCAGCAGTTTAGACAGGGCGAGCAATCAGCCCCAGCATTTT. It yields the protein CASSLDRASNQPQHF. This chain uses TRBV27 with TRBJ1-5; TRBD1 matches 7 bases. V was pared by 2 bases and J by 1 base, with 2 bases of the junction left unmatched. The CDR3 has 15 amino acids. CDR1 and CDR2 from the germline V gene are MNHEY and SMNVEV (reference sequence).

The sample holds many counts of this clone. V and J are TRBV19 and TRBJ2-7; 8 bases map to TRBD1. Trimming cost V 5 bases and J 7 bases; bases outside gene matches: 10. Germline values: CDR1 LNHDA, CDR2 SQIVND (reference sequence). CDR3 length: 14 amino acids. The CDR3 region is CASSRRQGHGEQYF. CDR3 nucleotide sequence: TGTGCCAGTAGTCGGAGACAGGGGCATGGGGAGCAGTACTTC. The variable domain in full, completed from reference TRBV19 and TRBJ2-7, reads DGGITQSPKYLFRKEGQNVTLSCEQNLNHDAMYWYRQDPGQGLRLIYYSQIVNDFQKGDIAEGYSVSREKKESFPLTVTSAQKNPTAFYLCASSRRQGHGEQYFGPGTRLTVT.

This chain connects TRBV28 to TRBJ1-4; the D is unclear. The length of the CDR3 is 16 residues. CDR1 and CDR2 (germline): MDHEN, SYDVKM. Trimming pared 7 bases from V and 3 bases from J, leaving 18 bases between. The CDR3 bases are TGTGCCAGCACCCGAGCAGGCTCGATGGCTAATGAAAAACTGTTTTTT. Translated: CASTRAGSMANEKLFF.

The gene calls are TRBV15 and TRBJ2-5; D is ambiguous. Germline assignment: CDR1 LNHNV and CDR2 YYDKDF (reference sequence). Trimming cost V 3 bases and J 1 base, with 6 bases left between them. This CDR3 comprises 13 residues. CDR3 protein: CATSRQRQETQYF. CDR3 coding DNA: TGTGCCACCAGCAGGCAGCGCCAAGAGACCCAGTACTTC.

This chain connects TRBV25-1 to TRBJ1-2, with TRBD1 identical over 8 bases. CDR1 MGHDK and CDR2 SYGVNS come from the germline V gene. The CDR3 loop spans 15 amino acids. V shed 7 bases and J 4 bases; nucleotides not matched to a gene: 11. This CDR3 is CASTPMDRDGYGYTF. The CDR3 region has the DNA TGTGCCAGCACACCAATGGACAGGGATGGCTATGGCTACACCTTC.

The chain is built from TRBV2 and TRBJ2-2; 7 bases line up with TRBD1. This CDR3 comprises 14 residues. The V gene end was trimmed by 10 bases and the J gene end by 2 bases; junction bases not matched to a gene: 7. Germline CDR1 SNHLY, CDR2 FYNNEI. The CDR3 DNA follows: TGTGCCACCTCCGGGACAGACAACACCGGGGAGCTGTTTTTT. It encodes CATSGTDNTGELFF.

This clone was detected only a few times. The chain recombines TRBV25-1 with TRBJ1-2; 10 nucleotides line up with TRBD1. Germline CDR1 reads MGHDK; CDR2 reads SYGVNS. The CDR3 has 16 residues. With 5 bases clipped from V and 7 bases from J, the junction kept 13 bases outside the gene matches. CDR3 protein: CASSSHARDRGAGYTF. In DNA form, the CDR3 reads TGTGCCAGCAGTTCACACGCCCGGGACAGGGGAGCTGGCTACACCTTC.

This chain links TRBV10-3 with TRBJ2-1; TRBD2 is a possible D gene (5 bases). CDR1 and CDR2 (germline): ENHRY, SYGVKD. The V gene lost 0 bases and the J gene lost 7 bases, with 7 bases spanning the gap. This CDR3 contains 13 residues. Here the CDR3 DNA reads TGTGCCATCAGTGAGTCCCGGGAAAATGAGCAGTTCTTC. It is translated as CAISESRENEQFF.

The chain combines TRBV5-8 with TRBJ2-2; D is perhaps TRBD1 (5 bases). The CDR3 runs 15 residues. The germline gives CDR1 SGHTS, CDR2 YDEGEE. V was trimmed by 6 bases and J by 7 bases, leaving 19 bases between them. DNA of the CDR3: TGTGCCAGCACCAATCCGGGCAGGGAAGGCGGGGAGCTGTTTTTT. Its translation is CASTNPGREGGELFF.

V and J are TRBV28 and TRBJ2-7; D ambiguous. V shed 4 bases and J shed 3 bases, with 13 bases lying between them. The V gene's germline CDR1 is MDHEN and CDR2 SYDVKM. The CDR3 runs to 14 residues. CDR3 in amino acids: CASSSPTVLYEQYF. The CDR3 coding sequence is TGTGCCAGCAGTTCCCCTACAGTGCTCTACGAGCAGTACTTC.

The chain employs TRBV28 and TRBJ2-1; 7 bases align to TRBD2. The germline gives CDR1 MDHEN, CDR2 SYDVKM. Trimming took 6 bases from V and 9 from J; bases not matched to a gene: 5. The CDR3 covers 12 residues. CDR3 sequence: CASRRREGEQFF. The CDR3 nucleotides read TGTGCCAGCAGGAGGAGGGAGGGTGAGCAGTTCTTC.

In its sample, this clone was seen a few times. The chain employs TRBV9 and TRBJ1-2; TRBD1 might be the D (6 bases). CDR1 and CDR2 from the germline V gene are SGDLS and YYNGEE. The CDR3 loop spans 15 amino acids. The ends were cut back, 0 bases at V and 2 bases at J, with 11 bases in the middle. Here the CDR3 DNA reads TGTGCCAGCAGCGTAGACAGGACAGAAAACTATGGCTACACCTTC. As protein: CASSVDRTENYGYTF.

This sequence joins TRBV18 and TRBJ2-1; 7 bases line up with TRBD1. The CDR3 length is 14 residues. CDR1 is KGHSH, CDR2 LQKENI, per germline. Trimming took 4 bases from V and 7 from J; bases not matched to a gene: 7. The CDR3 loop reads CASSRAGGANEQFF. CDR3 bases: TGTGCCAGCTCACGGGCAGGGGGTGCGAATGAGCAGTTCTTC.